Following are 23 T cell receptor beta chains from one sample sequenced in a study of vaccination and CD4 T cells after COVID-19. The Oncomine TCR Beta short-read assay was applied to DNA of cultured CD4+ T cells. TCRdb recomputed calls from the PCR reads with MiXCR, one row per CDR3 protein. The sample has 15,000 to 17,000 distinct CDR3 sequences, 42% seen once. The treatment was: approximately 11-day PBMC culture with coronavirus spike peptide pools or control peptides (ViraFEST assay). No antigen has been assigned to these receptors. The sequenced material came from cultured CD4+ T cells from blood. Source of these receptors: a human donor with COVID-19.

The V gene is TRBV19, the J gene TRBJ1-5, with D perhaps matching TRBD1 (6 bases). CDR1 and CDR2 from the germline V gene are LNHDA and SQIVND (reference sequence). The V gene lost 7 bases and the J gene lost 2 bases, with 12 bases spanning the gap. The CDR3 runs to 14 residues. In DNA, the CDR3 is TGTGCCAGTACCCCGGGGGCTGGCAATCAGCCCCAGCATTTT. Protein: CASTPGAGNQPQHF.

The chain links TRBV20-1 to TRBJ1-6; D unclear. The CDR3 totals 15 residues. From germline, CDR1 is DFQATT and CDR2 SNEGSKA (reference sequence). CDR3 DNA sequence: TGCAGCGCAATTACAGATCCTGGAAGTAATTCACCCCTCCACTTT. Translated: CSAITDPGSNSPLHF.

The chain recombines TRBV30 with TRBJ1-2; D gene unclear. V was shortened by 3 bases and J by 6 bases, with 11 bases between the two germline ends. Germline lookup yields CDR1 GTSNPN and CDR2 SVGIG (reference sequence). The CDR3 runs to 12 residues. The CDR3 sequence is CAWSPEHHGYTF. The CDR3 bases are TGTGCCTGGAGCCCAGAGCACCATGGCTACACCTTC.

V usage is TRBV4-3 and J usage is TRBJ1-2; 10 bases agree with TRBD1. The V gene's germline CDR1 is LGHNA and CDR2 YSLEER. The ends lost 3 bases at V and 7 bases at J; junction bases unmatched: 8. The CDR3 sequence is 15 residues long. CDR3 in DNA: TGCGCCAGCAGCCATGGGACAGGGGTCGTCGGTGGCTACACCTTC. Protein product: CASSHGTGVVGGYTF.

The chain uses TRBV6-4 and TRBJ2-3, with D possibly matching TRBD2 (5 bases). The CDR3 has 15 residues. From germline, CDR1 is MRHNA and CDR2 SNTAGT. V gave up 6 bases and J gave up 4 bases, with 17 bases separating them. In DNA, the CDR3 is TGTGCCAGCAGCCCCGTCTCCCGGGGTGCAGATACGCAGTATTTT. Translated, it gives CASSPVSRGADTQYF.

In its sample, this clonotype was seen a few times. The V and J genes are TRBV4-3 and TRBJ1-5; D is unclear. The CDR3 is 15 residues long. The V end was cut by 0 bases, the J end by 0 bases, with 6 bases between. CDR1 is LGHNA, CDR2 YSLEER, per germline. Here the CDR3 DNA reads TGCGCCAGCAGCCAAGAATCCTATAGCAATCAGCCCCAGCATTTT. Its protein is CASSQESYSNQPQHF.

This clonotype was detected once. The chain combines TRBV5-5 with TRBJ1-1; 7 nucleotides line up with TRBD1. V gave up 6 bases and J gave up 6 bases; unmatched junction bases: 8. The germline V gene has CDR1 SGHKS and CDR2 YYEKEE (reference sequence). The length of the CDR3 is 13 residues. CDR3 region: CASTPIRGSEAFF. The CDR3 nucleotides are TGTGCCAGCACCCCGATCAGGGGGTCTGAAGCTTTCTTT.

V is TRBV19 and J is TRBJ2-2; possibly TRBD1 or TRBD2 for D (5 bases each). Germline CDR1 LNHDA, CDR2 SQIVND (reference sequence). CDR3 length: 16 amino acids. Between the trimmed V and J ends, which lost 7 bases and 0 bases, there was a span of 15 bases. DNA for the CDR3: TGTGCCAGTACGGGACGGATGAACGCGAACACCGGGGAGCTGTTTTTT. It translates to CASTGRMNANTGELFF. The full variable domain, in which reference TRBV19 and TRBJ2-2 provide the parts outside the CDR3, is DGGITQSPKYLFRKEGQNVTLSCEQNLNHDAMYWYRQDPGQGLRLIYYSQIVNDFQKGDIAEGYSVSREKKESFPLTVTSAQKNPTAFYLCASTGRMNANTGELFFGEGSRLTVL.

In DNA, the CDR3 is TGTGCCAGCAGTGAGGACTTCGGGACCCAGTACTTC. It encodes CASSEDFGTQYF. The chain joins TRBV25-1 to TRBJ2-5; TRBD2 might be the D (5 bases). In germline, CDR1 is MGHDK, CDR2 SYGVNS. This CDR3 comprises 12 residues. The V end was cut by 3 bases, the J end by 7 bases, with 9 bases between.

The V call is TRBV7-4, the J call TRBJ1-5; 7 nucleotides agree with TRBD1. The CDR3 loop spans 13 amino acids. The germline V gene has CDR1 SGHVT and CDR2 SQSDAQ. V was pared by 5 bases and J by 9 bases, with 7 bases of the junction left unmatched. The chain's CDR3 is CASSAQQGTPQHF. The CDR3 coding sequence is TGTGCCAGCAGCGCCCAACAGGGGACGCCCCAGCATTTT.

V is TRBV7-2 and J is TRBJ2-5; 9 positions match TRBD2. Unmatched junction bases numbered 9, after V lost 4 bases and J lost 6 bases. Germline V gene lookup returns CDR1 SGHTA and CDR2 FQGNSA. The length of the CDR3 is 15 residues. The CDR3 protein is CASSSRAGGPQTQYF. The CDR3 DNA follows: TGTGCCAGCAGCTCACGGGCGGGGGGGCCTCAGACCCAGTACTTC.

CDR3 region: CSARDQLRSSYEQYF. The CDR3 DNA reads TGCAGTGCTAGAGATCAGCTACGGAGCTCCTACGAGCAGTACTTC. The V call is TRBV20-1, the J call TRBJ2-7, with D uncertain. From germline, CDR1 is DFQATT and CDR2 SNEGSKA (reference sequence). V lost 0 bases and J 0 bases, leaving 12 bases between the germline ends. This CDR3 region has 15 residues.

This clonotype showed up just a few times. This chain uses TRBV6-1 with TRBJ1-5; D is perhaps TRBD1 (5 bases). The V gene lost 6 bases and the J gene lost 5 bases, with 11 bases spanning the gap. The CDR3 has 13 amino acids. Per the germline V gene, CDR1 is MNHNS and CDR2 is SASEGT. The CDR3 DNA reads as TGTGCCAGCAGCTCGGACATCTATCAGCCCCAGCATTTT. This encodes CASSSDIYQPQHF.

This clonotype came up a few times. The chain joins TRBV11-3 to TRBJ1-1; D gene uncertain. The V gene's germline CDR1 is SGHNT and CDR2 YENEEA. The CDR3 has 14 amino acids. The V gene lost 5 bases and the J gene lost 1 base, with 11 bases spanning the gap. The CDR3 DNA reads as TGTGCCAGCAGCGGGCGGCGAGAGAACACTGAAGCTTTCTTT. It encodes CASSGRRENTEAFF.

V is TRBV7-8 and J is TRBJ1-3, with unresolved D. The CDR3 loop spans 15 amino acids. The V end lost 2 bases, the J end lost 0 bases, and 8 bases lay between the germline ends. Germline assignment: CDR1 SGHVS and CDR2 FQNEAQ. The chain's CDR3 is CASSLMARSGNTIYF. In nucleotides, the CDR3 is TGTGCCAGCAGCTTAATGGCACGCTCTGGAAACACCATATATTTT.

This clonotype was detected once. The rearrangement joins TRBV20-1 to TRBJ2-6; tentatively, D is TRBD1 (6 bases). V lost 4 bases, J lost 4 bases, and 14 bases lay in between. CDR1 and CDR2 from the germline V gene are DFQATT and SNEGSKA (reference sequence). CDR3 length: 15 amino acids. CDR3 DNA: TGCAGTGCTAAGGGCAGGGGATCCGGGGCCAACGTCCTGACTTTC. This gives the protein CSAKGRGSGANVLTF.

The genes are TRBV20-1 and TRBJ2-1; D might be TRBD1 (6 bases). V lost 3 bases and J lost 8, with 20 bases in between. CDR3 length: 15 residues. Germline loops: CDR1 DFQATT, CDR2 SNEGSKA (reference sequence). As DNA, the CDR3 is TGCAGTGCTAGGGACAGTGACTCGCGGTTCGATGAGCAGTTCTTC. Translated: CSARDSDSRFDEQFF.

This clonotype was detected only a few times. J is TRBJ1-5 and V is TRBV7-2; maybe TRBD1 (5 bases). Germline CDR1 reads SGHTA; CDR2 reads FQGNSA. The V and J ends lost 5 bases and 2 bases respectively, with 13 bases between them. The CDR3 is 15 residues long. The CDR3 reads CASSPLGGGNQPQHF. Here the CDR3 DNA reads TGTGCCAGCAGCCCCCTCGGGGGGGGCAATCAGCCCCAGCATTTT.

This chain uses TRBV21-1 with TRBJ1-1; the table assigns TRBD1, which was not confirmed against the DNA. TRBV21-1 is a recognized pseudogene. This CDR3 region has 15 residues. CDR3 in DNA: TGTCCCAGCAGCATGTGGGACAGTTATGTAGCTGAAGCTTTCTTT. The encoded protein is CPSSMWDSYVAEAFF.

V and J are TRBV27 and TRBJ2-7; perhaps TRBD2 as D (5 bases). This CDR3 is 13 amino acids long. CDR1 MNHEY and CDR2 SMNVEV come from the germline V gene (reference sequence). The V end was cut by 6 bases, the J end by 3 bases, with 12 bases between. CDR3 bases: TGTGCCAGCAGATCGGGGTTCAACTACGAGCAGTACTTC. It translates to CASRSGFNYEQYF.

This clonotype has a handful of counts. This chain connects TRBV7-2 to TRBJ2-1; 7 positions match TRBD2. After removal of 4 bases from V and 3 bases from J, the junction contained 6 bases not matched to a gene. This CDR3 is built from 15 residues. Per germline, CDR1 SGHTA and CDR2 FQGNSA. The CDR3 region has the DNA TGTGCCAGCAGCTCTAGCGGTGAGGGCTACAATGAGCAGTTCTTC. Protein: CASSSSGEGYNEQFF.

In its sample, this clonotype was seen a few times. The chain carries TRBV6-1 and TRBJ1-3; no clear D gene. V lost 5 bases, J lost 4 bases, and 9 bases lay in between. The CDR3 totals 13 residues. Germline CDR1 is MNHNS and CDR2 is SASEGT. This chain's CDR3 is CASSTAEGNTIYF. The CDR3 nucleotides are TGTGCCAGCAGTACGGCCGAGGGAAACACCATATATTTT.

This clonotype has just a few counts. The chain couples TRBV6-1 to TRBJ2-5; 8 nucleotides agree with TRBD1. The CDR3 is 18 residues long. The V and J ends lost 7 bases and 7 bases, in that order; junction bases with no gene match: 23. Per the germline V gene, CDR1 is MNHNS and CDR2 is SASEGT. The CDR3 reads CASISLWTGQGDRGTQYF. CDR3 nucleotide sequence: TGTGCCAGCATTAGCCTTTGGACAGGACAGGGTGATCGGGGGACCCAGTACTTC.